The 23 T cell receptor beta chains below were found in one sample sequenced in a study of T cell responses to AZD1222 COVID-19 vaccine. The data were produced by immunoSEQ multiplex PCR, yet TCRdb's version contains in-frame clones alone and is incomplete. The sample comprises around 190,000 clones, 80% to 90% of which are singletons, and approximately 0.5% rests with the top ten. Sample: peripheral blood, taken on day 0 of AZD1222 vaccination. Receptor source: an adult in good health.

The chain carries TRBV19 and TRBJ1-2; TRBD1 aligns across 9 bases. Germline V gene sequence: CDR1 LNHDA, CDR2 SQIVND (reference sequence). CDR3 size: 13 residues. The ends lost 11 bases at V and 6 bases at J; junction bases unmatched: 10. Here the CDR3 DNA reads TGTGCCGCCGACCCGGGACAGGGTAATGGCTACACCTTC. This translates into CAADPGQGNGYTF.

The chain links TRBV3-1 (or the pseudogene TRBV3-2) to TRBJ1-3; TRBD1 matches 10 bases. Germline V gene sequence: CDR1 LGHDT, CDR2 YNNKEL (reference sequence). This CDR3 comprises 18 residues. Trimming cost V 5 bases and J 1 base; bases outside gene matches: 11. CDR3 protein: CASSTRTGGRTSGNTIYF. CDR3 bases: TGTGCCAGCAGCACCCGGACAGGGGGTCGAACGTCTGGAAACACCATATATTTT.

The chain joins TRBV28 to TRBJ2-7, with D perhaps TRBD1 or TRBD2 (5 bases each). The germline V gene encodes CDR1 MDHEN and CDR2 SYDVKM. The length of the CDR3 is 18 residues. V was shortened by 5 bases and J by 0 bases, with 23 bases between the two germline ends. The CDR3 nucleotides read TGTGCCAGCAGTCCCGCATTGGTCAGGGACCTGAGCTCCTACGAGCAGTACTTC. This codes for CASSPALVRDLSSYEQYF.

Only one count was recorded for this clone. One end of the junction is discordant with germline, which a read error may explain. The chain couples TRBV12-5 to TRBJ2-7, with 8 nucleotides matching TRBD1. Germline-derived CDR1 and CDR2 are LGHNT and FRNRAP. This CDR3 contains 12 residues. Written as DNA, the CDR3 is TGTGCTAATGGTCAGGGGGCCCACGAGCAGTACTTC. It yields the protein CANGQGAHEQYF.

The chain is built from TRBV30 and TRBJ1-6, with TRBD1 as a possible D gene (6 bases). Germline CDR1 and CDR2: GTSNPN and SVGIG (reference sequence). The V and J ends lost 7 bases and 12 bases respectively, with 19 bases between them. CDR3 length: 13 amino acids. The CDR3 loop reads CAFSPGQPQPLHF. CDR3 in DNA: TGTGCCTTTAGCCCCGGACAGCCACAACCCCTCCACTTT.

The V and J genes are TRBV6-5 and TRBJ2-7; 10 bases map to TRBD1. Germline values: CDR1 MNHEY, CDR2 SVGAGI. V trimming: 6 bases; J trimming: 7 bases; junction bases outside the gene matches: 12. CDR3 length: 15 residues. CDR3: CASSFTGTGDQEQYF. The CDR3 DNA reads TGTGCCAGCAGCTTCACAGGGACAGGGGATCAAGAGCAGTACTTC.

The gene calls are TRBV4-1 and TRBJ2-5; 8 bases match TRBD2. With 3 bases clipped from V and 0 bases from J, the junction kept 3 bases outside the gene matches. The CDR3 is made up of 15 amino acids. Germline V gene lookup returns CDR1 MGHRA and CDR2 YSYEKL. This CDR3 reads CASSQSGSHQETQYF. The CDR3 DNA follows: TGCGCCAGCAGCCAGAGCGGGAGCCACCAAGAGACCCAGTACTTC.

This clone was seen a single time. The chain combines TRBV30 with TRBJ2-7; D gene uncertain. V was trimmed by 4 bases and J by 8 bases, leaving 15 bases between them. CDR1 is GTSNPN and CDR2 is SVGIG in the germline V gene (reference sequence). The CDR3 length is 12 residues. The CDR3 spells CAWIPAPGQQYF. The DNA for the CDR3 is TGTGCCTGGATTCCGGCCCCTGGGCAGCAGTACTTC.

This clone has only a few counts. V is TRBV7-6 and J is TRBJ2-7, with 8 bases matching TRBD2. The germline V gene has CDR1 SGHVS and CDR2 FNYEAQ. V was pared by 5 bases and J by 3 bases, with 9 bases of the junction left unmatched. The CDR3 runs 15 residues. The CDR3: CASSPSNSGIYEQYF. CDR3 in DNA: TGTGCCAGCAGCCCCAGCAATAGCGGGATCTACGAGCAGTACTTC.

The chain carries TRBV2 and TRBJ1-5; D possibly corresponds to TRBD1 (6 bases). CDR3 length: 14 residues. Germline V gives CDR1 SNHLY, CDR2 FYNNEI. V lost 5 bases, J lost 9 bases, and 17 bases lay in between. In nucleotides, the CDR3 is TGTGCCAGCAGTACAGGGACCCAATTTTTGCCCCAGCATTTT. Its protein is CASSTGTQFLPQHF.

The V gene is TRBV28, the J gene TRBJ2-7, with TRBD1 matching 8 bases. The CDR3 runs 14 residues. CDR1 is MDHEN, CDR2 SYDVKM, per germline. J gave up 5 bases and V 6 bases, and 9 bases lay outside the gene matches. DNA of the CDR3: TGTGCCAGCAGCCCGGACAGGGTAGTCAACGAGCAGTACTTC. Its translation is CASSPDRVVNEQYF.

The rearrangement uses TRBV19 and TRBJ1-2, with TRBD1 as a possible D gene (5 bases). From germline, CDR1 is LNHDA and CDR2 SQIVND (reference sequence). The CDR3 is 15 amino acids. V lost 8 bases and J lost 0, with 16 bases in between. DNA of the CDR3: TGTGCCAGTCGAATCCCCGGGGCCACTAACTATGGCTACACCTTC. This gives the protein CASRIPGATNYGYTF. Combining the CDR3 with reference TRBV19 and TRBJ1-2 gives the whole variable domain DGGITQSPKYLFRKEGQNVTLSCEQNLNHDAMYWYRQDPGQGLRLIYYSQIVNDFQKGDIAEGYSVSREKKESFPLTVTSAQKNPTAFYLCASRIPGATNYGYTFGSGTRLTVV.

This chain links TRBV30 with TRBJ2-5; D is perhaps TRBD2 (5 bases). Germline V CDR1 and CDR2: GTSNPN, SVGIG (reference sequence). V was shortened by 3 bases and J by 2 bases, with 7 bases between the two germline ends. The CDR3 runs to 12 residues. The CDR3 nucleotides read TGTGCCTGGAGGAGGGAACAAGAGACCCAGTACTTC. It encodes CAWRREQETQYF.

The gene calls are TRBV27 and TRBJ2-7; weak D call: TRBD2 (6 bases). This CDR3 contains 15 residues. Trimming removed 5 bases at V and 5 bases at J, with 19 bases between. From germline, CDR1 is MNHEY and CDR2 SMNVEV (reference sequence). The CDR3: CASSPYDGSGDEQYF. CDR3 bases: TGTGCCAGCAGTCCCTACGACGGTTCGGGGGACGAGCAGTACTTC.

The rearrangement joins TRBV6-2 or TRBV6-3 to TRBJ1-2; the D is unclear. CDR1 is MNHEY, CDR2 SVGEGT, per germline. The CDR3 runs 13 residues. The V end lost 5 bases, the J end lost 7 bases, and 14 bases lay between the germline ends. CDR3 protein: CASSRDEASGYTF. The CDR3 coding sequence is TGTGCCAGCAGTCGCGACGAAGCCTCTGGCTACACCTTC.

This clone appeared once. One end of the junction does not line up with germline, which may come from a read error. The chain carries TRBV7-7 and TRBJ2-5; 7 bases line up with TRBD1. The CDR3 extends over 14 amino acids. From germline, CDR1 is SSHAT and CDR2 FNYEAQ (reference sequence). The CDR3 spells CASSPTGWGETQYF. CDR3 coding DNA: TGTGCTAGCAGCCCGACAGGGTGGGGGGAGACCCAGTACTTC.

The chain links TRBV5-1 to TRBJ1-4; 8 nucleotides align to TRBD1. The V gene end was trimmed by 3 bases and the J gene end by 7 bases; junction bases not matched to a gene: 5. Germline CDR1 SGHRS, CDR2 YFSETQ. The length of the CDR3 is 14 residues. The CDR3 DNA is TGCGCCAGCAGCTACCAGGGGGCTCGTGAAAAACTGTTTTTT. Amino acids: CASSYQGAREKLFF.

This clone was observed a single time. The genes are TRBV28 and TRBJ1-5; D not resolved. V gave up 6 bases and J gave up 4 bases, with 10 bases separating them. In germline, CDR1 is MDHEN, CDR2 SYDVKM. The CDR3 contains 13 residues. The CDR3 reads CASRIQGNQPQHF. The CDR3 DNA reads TGTGCCAGCAGAATCCAAGGTAATCAGCCCCAGCATTTT.

The rearrangement joins TRBV10-3 to TRBJ2-7; 7 bases agree with TRBD1. The junction had 6 bases not matched to a gene; V was cut back by 7 bases and J by 0 bases. The CDR3 has 14 amino acids. From germline, CDR1 is ENHRY and CDR2 SYGVKD. This chain's CDR3 is CAIKYRDSSYEQYF. CDR3 DNA sequence: TGTGCCATCAAATACCGGGACAGCTCCTACGAGCAGTACTTC.

V is TRBV2 and J is TRBJ1-1, with 7 positions matching TRBD1. CDR3 size: 14 residues. Germline V gene lookup returns CDR1 SNHLY and CDR2 FYNNEI. The junction had 5 bases not matched to a gene; V was cut back by 4 bases and J by 3 bases. CDR3 residues: CASSGRRGDTEAFF. CDR3 coding DNA: TGTGCCAGCAGTGGGCGCAGGGGGGACACTGAAGCTTTCTTT.

The chain employs TRBV19 and TRBJ2-3, with 10 bases that match TRBD2. CDR1 is LNHDA and CDR2 is SQIVND in the germline V gene (reference sequence). This CDR3 is built from 17 residues. Germline trimming cut 2 bases from V and 4 bases from J; bases unmatched to any gene: 9. CDR3 bases: TGTGCCAGTAGTATATTAGCGGGAGGAGGGCCCTCAGATACGCAGTATTTT. The encoded protein is CASSILAGGGPSDTQYF.

The chain joins TRBV5-4 to TRBJ2-3, with TRBD1 matching 7 bases. This CDR3 is built from 15 residues. Germline values: CDR1 SGHNT, CDR2 YYREEE (reference sequence). V lost 7 bases to trimming and J lost 1 base; unmatched junction nucleotides: 9. This CDR3 reads CASREGGQRTDTQYF. The DNA for the CDR3 is TGTGCCAGCCGCGAAGGGGGCCAGCGCACAGATACGCAGTATTTT.

The chain employs TRBV9 and TRBJ2-6, with TRBD1 identical over 9 bases. CDR3 length: 17 residues. Looked up from germline, CDR1 is SGDLS and CDR2 is YYNGEE. J gave up 0 bases and V 7 bases, and 8 bases lay outside the gene matches. This chain's CDR3 is CASQTGTGNSGANVLTF. Written as DNA, the CDR3 is TGTGCCAGCCAGACCGGGACAGGGAACTCTGGGGCCAACGTCCTGACTTTC.